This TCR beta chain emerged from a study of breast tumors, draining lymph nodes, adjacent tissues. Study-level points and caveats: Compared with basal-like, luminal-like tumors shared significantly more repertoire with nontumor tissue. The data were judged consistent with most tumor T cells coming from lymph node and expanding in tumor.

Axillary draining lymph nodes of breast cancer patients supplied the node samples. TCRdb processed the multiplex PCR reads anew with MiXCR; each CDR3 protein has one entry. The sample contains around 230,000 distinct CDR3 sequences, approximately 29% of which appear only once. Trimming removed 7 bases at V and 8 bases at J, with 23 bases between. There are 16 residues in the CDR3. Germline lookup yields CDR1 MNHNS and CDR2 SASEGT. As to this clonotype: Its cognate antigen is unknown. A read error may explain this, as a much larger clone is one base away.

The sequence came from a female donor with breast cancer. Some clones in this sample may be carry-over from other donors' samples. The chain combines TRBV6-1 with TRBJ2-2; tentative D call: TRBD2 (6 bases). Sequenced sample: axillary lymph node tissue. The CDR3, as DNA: TGTGCCAGCAAGGGGACGCGGGGTGCACCGAGTGGGGAGCTGTTTTTT. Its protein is CASKGTRGAPSGELFF.